The present TCR beta chain was sequenced within a study of a mutant IDH1 vaccine in newly diagnosed glioma. Germline V CDR1 and CDR2: LNHDA, SQIVND (reference sequence). The CDR3 contains 21 residues. Trimming removed 0 bases at V and 6 bases at J, with 30 bases between. Remarks on this clone: Its antigen is as yet unknown.

Time point described: week 35, safety follow-up. It was 300 ug of mutant IDH1 20-mer peptide that made up each vaccine dose, given with topical imiquimod. This table comes from immunoSEQ multiplex PCR, and its TCRdb copy is limited to in-frame clones, with some not included. The profile shows around 50,000 clones, around 80% of them singletons. The V gene is TRBV19, the J gene TRBJ2-4; D may match TRBD1 or TRBD2 (5 bases each). The sequence was collected from a man aged 35-49 years with glioma. The input for sequencing was PBMCs, taken from a glioma patient whose treatment included an IDH1 peptide vaccine. DNA of the CDR3: TGTGCCAGTAGTATAGAAGAACGGGTATGGGACGTATGGGGCCCTCGAAACATTCAGTACTTC. Its protein product is CASSIEERVWDVWGPRNIQYF.